Sequencing of this T cell receptor beta chain was carried out in a study of T cells in localized non-small cell lung cancer. The method was immunoSEQ multiplex PCR; TCRdb's version includes in-frame clones alone and lacks a portion of them. Among some 30,000 clones, 90% to 95% were seen once, and the ten largest hold under 6.5%. This CDR3 comprises 15 residues. V lost 2 bases and J 0 bases, leaving 9 bases between the germline ends. In germline, CDR1 is SEHNR, CDR2 FQNEAQ (reference sequence). V and J are TRBV7-9 and TRBJ2-3; D ambiguous. The source material was PBMCs, sampled before any cancer treatment. The sequence was collected from a man aged 35-75 years with stage II lung adenocarcinoma. The CDR3 here is CASSLRRLSTDTQYF. The CDR3 nucleotides are TGTGCCAGCAGCTTAAGACGGCTGAGCACAGATACGCAGTATTTT.